Listed here are 8 T cell receptor beta chains from one sample, sequenced in a study of blood T cells in healthy people across ages. The second PCR ran about 6 to 12 cycles with a sample-barcoded 5' primer and J-beta primers. TCRdb recomputed calls from the 5' RACE reads with MiXCR, one row per CDR3 protein. The sample lists more than 650,000 distinct CDR3 sequences, roughly 20% occurring once. Sequencing was performed on blood. The receptors here all came from a man in his 70s in good health.

This clonotype was seen at least ten times. This sequence joins TRBV29-1 and TRBJ2-7, with TRBD2 matching over 7 bases. V trimming: 5 bases; J trimming: 0 bases; junction bases outside the gene matches: 7. CDR1 and CDR2 from the germline V gene are SQVTM and ANQGSEA. This CDR3 region has 14 residues. CDR3 amino acids: CSVLTGTTSYEQYV. CDR3 in DNA: TGCAGCGTTTTGACCGGGACTACCTCCTACGAGCAGTACGTC.

This clonotype was observed a handful of times. V usage is TRBV4-1 and J usage is TRBJ2-3; perhaps TRBD2 as D (6 bases). CDR3 size: 17 residues. The V gene's germline CDR1 is MGHRA and CDR2 YSYEKL. V was shortened by 2 bases and J by 6 bases, with 21 bases between the two germline ends. CDR3 sequence reads: CASSQNPSANHRDTQYF. The CDR3 DNA reads TGCGCCAGCAGCCAAAACCCTAGCGCCAACCACCGGGATACGCAGTATTTT.

The V call is TRBV11-2, the J call TRBJ2-6; TRBD1 agrees at 8 bases. This CDR3 has 19 residues. The trim removed 1 base at V and 2 bases at J, leaving 10 bases unmatched. The germline CDR1 and CDR2 sequences are SGHAT and FQNNGV. This CDR3 is CASSLALAGGAAGANVLTF. CDR3 in DNA: TGTGCCAGCAGCTTAGCTCTGGCAGGGGGCGCAGCTGGGGCCAACGTCCTGACTTTC. The variable domain in full, with the rest retrieved from reference TRBV11-2 and TRBJ2-6, is EAGVAQSPRYKIIEKRQSVAFWCNPISGHATLYWYQQILGQGPKLLIQFQNNGVVDDSQLPKDRFSAERLKGVDSTLKIQPAKLEDSAVYLCASSLALAGGAAGANVLTFGAGSRLTVL.

This clonotype has just a few counts. The chain links TRBV12-3 or TRBV12-4 to TRBJ2-2; 11 bases line up with TRBD2. J gave up 1 base and V 7 bases, and 8 bases lay outside the gene matches. This CDR3 is built from 17 residues. The CDR3: CASTPGTSGMNTGELFF. As DNA, the CDR3 is TGTGCCAGCACCCCCGGGACTAGCGGTATGAACACCGGGGAGCTGTTTTTT.

The genes are TRBV18 and TRBJ2-5; TRBD2 matches at 14 bases. The J call may be incorrect, as the DNA end agrees better with TRBJ2-1. The length of the CDR3 is 16 residues. In germline, CDR1 is KGHSH, CDR2 LQKENI. CDR3 nucleotide sequence: TGTGCCAGCTCACCACGACTAGCGGGAGGGCGTCCTGAGCAGTTCTTC. This sequence encodes CASSPRLAGGRPEQFF.

This chain links TRBV3-1 with TRBJ2-1; D possibly corresponds to TRBD2 (5 bases). This CDR3 spans 15 amino acids. V lost 8 bases and J 0 bases, leaving 14 bases between the germline ends. Germline loops: CDR1 LGHDT, CDR2 YNNKEL (reference sequence). The CDR3, as DNA: TGTGCCAGCGGATCCCGGAGGACCTCCTACAATGAGCAGTTCTTC. Translated: CASGSRRTSYNEQFF.

V gene TRBV10-3 combines with J gene TRBJ2-3, with a possible D match to TRBD1 (7 bases). V was pared by 4 bases and J by 4 bases, with 18 bases between. Germline loops: CDR1 ENHRY, CDR2 SYGVKD. This CDR3 has 16 residues. CDR3 loop: CAISVGGTVGADTQYF. In DNA, the CDR3 is TGTGCCATCAGTGTCGGCGGGACAGTTGGAGCAGATACGCAGTATTTT.

The CDR3 loop is CSVVDRWETQYF. CDR3 bases: TGCAGCGTCGTGGACAGGTGGGAGACCCAGTACTTC. The genes are TRBV29-1 and TRBJ2-5; 7 positions match TRBD1. The CDR3 has 12 residues. The J segment lost 5 bases and the V segment lost 6 bases, leaving 6 bases of the junction unmatched. The germline gives CDR1 SQVTM, CDR2 ANQGSEA.